Sequencing of this T cell receptor beta chain was carried out in a study of early T cells in non-severe SARS-CoV-2 infection. Study-wide context: With bulk RNA from unsorted whole blood as input, sequencing yielded unpaired chains. The study, taken as a whole, reports: Matching results from VDJdb favored anti-spike CD8 responses, leaving private and CD4 specificities undetected.

V was trimmed by 4 bases and J by 6 bases, leaving 17 bases between them. Germline CDR1 SQVTM, CDR2 ANQGSEA. The CDR3 spans 14 residues. Using its own MiXCR run on the 5' RACE reads, TCRdb lists one record per CDR3 protein. The sample lists about 46,000 distinct CDR3 sequences; 5.4% were seen once. A word on this clonotype: Its antigen is not identified.

The genes are TRBV29-1 and TRBJ2-3; possible D gene TRBD1, 6 bases. Here the sequenced sample was whole blood, taken at baseline. This TCR was sampled from an adult who was a healthcare worker with PCR-confirmed SARS-CoV-2 infection or an uninfected control (not recorded which). The CDR3 protein is CSVAAAGAHDTQYF. The CDR3 DNA follows: TGCAGCGTTGCTGCGGCAGGGGCCCATGATACGCAGTATTTT.